The 9 T cell receptor beta chains in this list originate from one sample, sequenced in a study of blood T cells in healthy people across ages. The authors ran a second PCR of roughly 6 to 12 cycles using a sample-barcoded 5' primer and a J-beta primer mix. TCRdb fed the 5' RACE reads into MiXCR, producing one record per CDR3 protein. The sample includes 1.5 million to 2 million distinct CDR3 sequences, about 28% of them seen just once. Sequenced input: blood. Receptors originate from a woman in her 30s in good health.

A few counts support this clonotype. The chain employs TRBV6-5 and TRBJ1-1; the D gene is possibly TRBD1 (5 bases). CDR3 length: 13 amino acids. The V end lost 7 bases, the J end lost 3 bases, and 12 bases lay between the germline ends. CDR1 is MNHEY and CDR2 is SVGAGI in the germline V gene. This CDR3 is CASISAGDTEAFF. CDR3 DNA sequence: TGTGCCAGCATCAGCGCGGGGGACACTGAAGCTTTCTTT.

This clonotype was counted at least ten times. This chain connects TRBV29-1 to TRBJ2-7; perhaps TRBD1 as D (5 bases). V was pared by 4 bases and J by 0 bases, with 13 bases between. Germline V gene sequence: CDR1 SQVTM, CDR2 ANQGSEA. This CDR3 has 14 residues. The DNA for the CDR3 is TGCAGCGTTGGAGACCCAACAGGCTCCTACGAGCAGTACTTC. It yields the protein CSVGDPTGSYEQYF.

The table lists this clonotype with many counts. The rearrangement links TRBV29-1 to TRBJ2-7; TRBD1 agrees at 12 bases. Germline trimming cut 4 bases from V and 5 bases from J; bases unmatched to any gene: 6. Looked up from germline, CDR1 is SQVTM and CDR2 is ANQGSEA. The CDR3 extends over 14 amino acids. The CDR3: CSVAGQGALDEQYF. The CDR3 DNA is TGCAGCGTTGCGGGACAGGGGGCGTTGGACGAGCAGTACTTC.

This clonotype was observed a few times. A read error is possible here, since a much larger clone lies one base away. CDR3 sequence (DNA): TGCGCCGGCAGCCAAGACGGGACGGTTAACTACGAGCAGTACTTC. Translated, it gives CAGSQDGTVNYEQYF. J is TRBJ2-7 and V is TRBV4-1, with D perhaps being TRBD1 or TRBD2 (5 bases each). CDR3 length: 15 residues. CDR1 and CDR2 (germline): MGHRA, YSYEKL.

At least ten counts were recorded for this clonotype. Written as DNA, the CDR3 is TGTGCCAGCAGTTTGCAGGGGAGCTCCTATAATTCACCCCTCCACTTT. Encoded protein: CASSLQGSSYNSPLHF. The chain employs TRBV12-3 or TRBV12-4 and TRBJ1-6; tentatively, D is TRBD1 (6 bases). The CDR3 spans 16 residues. The V and J ends lost 3 bases and 0 bases respectively, with 9 bases between them.

This clonotype was counted a few times. J is TRBJ2-3 and V is TRBV5-1; 11 bases line up with TRBD2. Unmatched junction bases numbered 4, after V lost 2 bases and J lost 8 bases. The CDR3 consists of 14 residues. Germline V gene lookup returns CDR1 SGHRS and CDR2 YFSETQ. The CDR3 nucleotides are TGCGCCAGCAGCTTCGGGCTAGCGGGAGGTACGCAGTATTTT. This translates into CASSFGLAGGTQYF.

This rearrangement joins TRBV28 to TRBJ1-2; 8 nucleotides match TRBD1. The germline gives CDR1 MDHEN, CDR2 SYDVKM. V trimming: 5 bases; J trimming: 7 bases; junction bases outside the gene matches: 12. This CDR3 is 15 amino acids long. The CDR3 spells CASSITRDRRSGYTF. DNA for the CDR3: TGTGCCAGCAGTATTACCCGGGACAGGCGAAGTGGCTACACCTTC.

This clonotype was observed a single time. The gene calls are TRBV11-2 and TRBJ2-5, with D possibly TRBD1 on 6 matching bases. Trimming stripped 0 bases from V and 3 bases from J, with 11 bases between. The CDR3 covers 15 residues. In germline, CDR1 is SGHAT, CDR2 FQNNGV. The CDR3 bases are TGTGCCAGCAGCTTAGAAGGGACAAGGGAAGAGACCCAGTACTTC. The encoded protein is CASSLEGTREETQYF.

This clonotype was observed at least ten times. This chain uses TRBV7-2 with TRBJ2-7, with D perhaps given as TRBD1 or TRBD2 (5 bases each). The germline CDR1 and CDR2 sequences are SGHTA and FQGNSA. This CDR3 contains 15 residues. Trimming removed 5 bases from V and 4 bases from J, with 18 bases in between. This chain's CDR3 is CASSPEGHRTYEQYF. As DNA, the CDR3 is TGTGCCAGCAGCCCAGAGGGGCATAGGACTTACGAGCAGTACTTC.